The entry below gives a single T cell receptor (beta chain) sequence along with its context. Its target is unknown. The data are from a study of cytomegalovirus exposure and HLA in healthy donors. Study overall: One earlier analysis, a look at 200 million or so T cells, found 117 million unique TCR beta sequences.

Whole-study findings and limits: The authors enumerated over 150 TCR beta chains as linked to cytomegalovirus.

The study ran its PCR with 60 Vbeta and 13 Jbeta primers. The assay was immunoSEQ multiplex PCR, and TCRdb's table has in-frame clones only and misses some. The table records 95,000 to 110,000 clones, around three quarters of them present only once. V shed 2 bases and J 5 bases; nucleotides not matched to a gene: 2. This CDR3 has 14 residues. Germline loops: CDR1 MNHEY, CDR2 SVGAGI. This chain uses TRBV6-5 with TRBJ2-7, with 11 positions matching TRBD2. The sequencing sample was made of PBMCs. The sequence came from a male donor in good health and CMV-seronegative. CDR3 in amino acids: CASSYTSGRNEQYF. The CDR3 DNA follows: TGTGCCAGCAGTTACACTAGCGGGAGAAACGAGCAGTACTTC.